Listed here is a single T cell receptor beta chain. The specificity of this receptor is unknown. Base qualities were left out, and no much larger clone turns up one base away. TCRbeta CDR3 regions were amplified from genomic DNA by means of the immunoSEQ Assay, a bias-controlled multiplex PCR. From the authors' description of their analysis: Within the assay, amplification of reference gene primers was used to estimate how many nucleated cells each sample contained. To quantify the absolute abundance of each unique TCRbeta CDR3 rearrangement, sequence reads were collapsed and filtered. For each sample, productive Simpson clonality was calculated as the square root of Simpson's diversity index across productive rearrangements. What TCRdb holds here is the immuneACCESS table cut down to in-frame rearrangements. Part of the clones is not present; checked against another copy, under half of the missing clones reflect an unresolved V gene, and the others are unexplained. The V and J calls and the clone size are those of that table, but D and trimming were determined from the DNA. Counted in this sample were 650,000 to 800,000 clones; more than 80% of them appeared once. The ten largest clones add up to over 0.2% of the sample.

This sample is part of a study of blood T cell repertoires in COVID-19 (dated by TCRdb to the early 2020s). As for the study more broadly: Collaborator samples came from the United States, Italy and Spain and covered acute and convalescent phases of COVID-19. The prospective study material was composed of cDNA or gDNA derived from T cells, B-cell-depleted T cells, or PBMCs. Subjects who had been exposed to COVID-19, were actively infected with it, or had recovered from it provided the deeply sampled blood TCRbeta repertoires that made up the dataset. The repertoires were made available in a free public database intended to serve as a resource for research on the immune response to SARS-CoV-2. The samples were drawn from the first 160 participants of the ongoing ImmuneRACE study and from more than 1,000 subjects provided by 6 global collaborators. A de-identified subject ID, COVID-19 status, age in years and sex were almost always included in the sample metadata. Where HLA class I and class II types were available, the types were taken from metadata supplied by the sample provider, not from assay-based typing. The research as a whole found: The amount of clinical and demographic metadata varied by source and participant and was provided uncurated.

Whole blood was collected in K2EDTA tubes by collaborating institutions according to the institutions' own protocols. For TCRbeta analysis, collaborators shipped samples as frozen whole blood, isolated PBMCs, or DNA extracted from either of those sample types. Cut back by 5 bases and 6 bases, the V and J ends lie 10 bases apart. The germline V gene sets CDR1 to KGHDR and CDR2 to SFDVKD. Taken from cysteine to phenylalanine, the CDR3 has 12 residues. Only the CDR3 part of the read is kept: 36 bases, read in frame from the first base. This clonotype was obtained from a woman aged 18-35 years with acute or convalescent COVID-19. The sequencing sample was made of peripheral blood. The chain uses TRBV24-1 and TRBJ2-7, with the D gene not confidently named. The encoded CDR3 is CATSARPGEQYF. The DNA sequence follows: TGTGCCACCAGTGCCCGTCCCGGCGAGCAGTACTTC.